These 15 T cell receptor beta chains came from one sample sequenced in a study of regulatory T cells in long-lasting Graves disease. This sample's time point: newly diagnosed GD, antithyroid drugs for less than 3 months. PBMC-derived RNA was used for the TCR library. iRepertoire HTBI primers and Arm-PCR of CDR3 regions built TCR beta libraries. Using its own MiXCR run on the multiplex PCR reads, TCRdb lists one record per CDR3 protein. The sample consists of around 400,000 distinct CDR3 sequences, about 10% of them appearing once. This sample also belongs to another study, concerning T cells in Graves' hyperthyroidism and ophthalmopathy.

This sample comprised peripheral blood mononuclear cells (PBMCs), obtained at new diagnosis, from a patient treated with antithyroid drugs. Receptor source: a woman aged 18-29 years with Graves disease.

This clonotype showed up many times. V usage is TRBV19 and J usage is TRBJ2-5, with 7 bases lining up with TRBD2. The length of the CDR3 is 15 residues. V lost 8 bases, J lost 3 bases, and 12 bases stayed unmatched. Germline V CDR1 and CDR2: LNHDA, SQIVND (reference sequence). CDR3 residues: CASSRRGVFEETQYF. The CDR3 nucleotides read TGTGCCAGTTCAAGACGGGGGGTGTTCGAAGAGACCCAGTACTTC. Variable domain in full (rest from reference TRBV19 and TRBJ2-5): DGGITQSPKYLFRKEGQNVTLSCEQNLNHDAMYWYRQDPGQGLRLIYYSQIVNDFQKGDIAEGYSVSREKKESFPLTVTSAQKNPTAFYLCASSRRGVFEETQYFGPGTRLLVL.

This clonotype was counted only a few times. The J gene is TRBJ1-5, the V gene TRBV27; D remains ambiguous. CDR3 length: 14 amino acids. Trimming took 2 bases from V and 3 from J, leaving 8 bases between them. CDR1 MNHEY and CDR2 SMNVEV come from the germline V gene (reference sequence). The CDR3 bases are TGTGCCAGCAGTTTAATAGGGCTCAATCAGCCCCAGCATTTT. The encoded protein is CASSLIGLNQPQHF.

The V and J genes are TRBV15 and TRBJ2-1, with 7 bases matching TRBD2. The J segment lost 0 bases and the V segment lost 2 bases, leaving 10 bases of the junction unmatched. Germline lookup yields CDR1 LNHNV and CDR2 YYDKDF (reference sequence). CDR3 length: 18 amino acids. CDR3 coding DNA: TGTGCCACCAGCAGACAATTTACAGCGGGAAGCTCCTACAATGAGCAGTTCTTC. It is translated as CATSRQFTAGSSYNEQFF.

This clonotype was detected a few times. V and J are TRBV6-2 or TRBV6-3 and TRBJ2-3; tentative D call: TRBD1 (5 bases). The CDR3 consists of 13 residues. From germline, CDR1 is MNHEY and CDR2 SVGEGT. The V end lost 0 bases, the J end lost 7 bases, and 8 bases lay between the germline ends. The CDR3 region is CASSYSDRNTQYF. CDR3 sequence (DNA): TGTGCCAGCAGTTACTCAGACAGAAATACGCAGTATTTT.

This clonotype was seen a few times. The rearrangement uses TRBV5-5 and TRBJ2-2; D not resolved. The CDR3 extends over 14 amino acids. V was cut by 3 bases and J by 4 bases, with 10 bases left in between. The germline V gene has CDR1 SGHKS and CDR2 YYEKEE (reference sequence). The CDR3 here is CASSWQASTGELFF. CDR3 in DNA: TGTGCCAGCAGCTGGCAGGCAAGCACCGGGGAGCTGTTTTTT.

This chain links TRBV20-1 with TRBJ2-3; D remains unclear. Between the trimmed V and J ends, which lost 3 bases and 0 bases, there was a span of 10 bases. The CDR3 covers 14 residues. CDR1 is DFQATT and CDR2 is SNEGSKA in the germline V gene (reference sequence). CDR3 coding DNA: TGCAGTGCTAGTAGGTCGGTTAGCACAGATACGCAGTATTTT. Residues: CSASRSVSTDTQYF.

The table lists this clonotype with many counts. This chain uses TRBV5-1 with TRBJ1-2; D is uncertain. V dropped 2 bases and J dropped 0 bases, with 8 bases sitting between them. The CDR3 has 14 amino acids. Germline V CDR1 and CDR2: SGHRS, YFSETQ. The CDR3 loop reads CASSFTEANYGYTF. The CDR3 region has the DNA TGCGCCAGCAGCTTTACGGAAGCTAACTATGGCTACACCTTC. Based on the CDR3 plus reference TRBV5-1 and TRBJ1-2, the full variable domain is KAGVTQTPRYLIKTRGQQVTLSCSPISGHRSVSWYQQTPGQGLQFLFEYFSETQRNKGNFPGRFSGRQFSNSRSEMNVSTLELGDSALYLCASSFTEANYGYTFGSGTRLTVV.

This clonotype appeared many times. The DNA for the CDR3 is TGTGCCAGCAGTCGTACAGGGGGCGCGAGCTCCTACAATGAGCAGTTCTTC. It translates to CASSRTGGASSYNEQFF. The V gene is TRBV5-4, the J gene TRBJ2-1; TRBD1 matches 9 bases. Trimming cost V 5 bases and J 0 bases; bases outside gene matches: 9. Germline lookup yields CDR1 SGHNT and CDR2 YYREEE (reference sequence). The CDR3 covers 17 residues.

This clonotype was recorded many times. This sequence joins TRBV7-2 and TRBJ2-7, with TRBD2 matching over 7 bases. There are 13 residues in the CDR3. With V trimmed by 5 bases and J by 0 bases, 1 base remained unmatched. CDR1 SGHTA and CDR2 FQGNSA come from the germline V gene. CDR3 DNA sequence: TGTGCCAGCAGCACTAGCGTCTCCTACGAGCAGTACTTC. Translation: CASSTSVSYEQYF.

This clonotype was counted ten times or more. The rearrangement joins TRBV19 to TRBJ1-1, with 8 bases lining up with TRBD1. J gave up 2 bases and V 3 bases, and 8 bases lay outside the gene matches. The V gene's germline CDR1 is LNHDA and CDR2 SQIVND (reference sequence). This CDR3 region has 16 residues. The CDR3 nucleotides are TGTGCCAGTAGTATGGCAGGGGGCGATTCTAACACTGAAGCTTTCTTT. The encoded protein is CASSMAGGDSNTEAFF.

This clonotype was seen a single time. The chain recombines TRBV5-1 with TRBJ2-3; D is uncertain. This CDR3 is built from 14 residues. V dropped 4 bases and J dropped 6 bases, with 15 bases sitting between them. Germline V gene sequence: CDR1 SGHRS, CDR2 YFSETQ. CDR3 loop: CASSRSLIGDTQYF. CDR3 DNA sequence: TGCGCCAGCAGCCGAAGCCTCATCGGGGATACGCAGTATTTT. The full variable domain, in which reference TRBV5-1 and TRBJ2-3 provide the parts outside the CDR3, is KAGVTQTPRYLIKTRGQQVTLSCSPISGHRSVSWYQQTPGQGLQFLFEYFSETQRNKGNFPGRFSGRQFSNSRSEMNVSTLELGDSALYLCASSRSLIGDTQYFGPGTRLTVL.

This clonotype was observed at least ten times. The V call is TRBV24-1, the J call TRBJ2-5; D remains unclear. Germline V gene data show CDR1 as KGHDR and CDR2 as SFDVKD. The V and J ends lost 4 bases and 9 bases respectively, with 17 bases between them. This CDR3 is 14 amino acids long. CDR3 bases: TGTGCCACCAGTGACCTCAGTAATACGGCGCCCCAGTACTTC. Translated, it gives CATSDLSNTAPQYF.

About this clonotype: Since a much larger clone is just one base distant, this may be a read error. This sequence joins TRBV3-1 and TRBJ1-6; 7 positions match TRBD1. Germline CDR1 LGHDT, CDR2 YNNKEL (reference sequence). The CDR3 has 15 amino acids. The CDR3 sequence: CTSSQRGQLNSPLHF. The CDR3 DNA follows: TGTACCAGCAGCCAAAGGGGACAGCTTAATTCACCCCTCCACTTT. The full variable domain, in which reference TRBV3-1 and TRBJ1-6 provide the parts outside the CDR3, is DTAVSQTPKYLVTQMGNDKSIKCEQNLGHDTMYWYKQDSKKFLKIMFSYNNKELIINETVPNRFSPKSPDKAHLNLHINSLELGDSAVYFCTSSQRGQLNSPLHFGNGTRLTVT.

In this sample, this clonotype turned up a few times. The chain employs TRBV5-1 and TRBJ2-3; D remains unclear. Germline CDR1 reads SGHRS; CDR2 reads YFSETQ. V was clipped by 9 bases and J by 0 bases, with 17 bases between them. This CDR3 has 15 residues. DNA for the CDR3: TGCGCCACCCTAACCCAGCCTTCTAGCACAGATACGCAGTATTTT. Residues: CATLTQPSSTDTQYF.

The V call is TRBV6-1, the J call TRBJ2-7, with D perhaps matching TRBD1 (6 bases). CDR1 and CDR2 (germline): MNHNS, SASEGT. The length of the CDR3 is 14 residues. Trimming pared 6 bases from V and 6 bases from J, leaving 18 bases between. The CDR3 is CASSTPDRRSEQYV. In nucleotides, the CDR3 is TGTGCCAGCAGCACCCCCGACAGGAGGAGCGAGCAGTACGTC.